This T cell receptor beta chain was captured in a study of vaccination effects on CD4 cells after COVID-19. Comment on this clone: The antigen remains unidentified.

The germline gives CDR1 MDHEN, CDR2 SYDVKM. The CDR3 is made up of 13 amino acids. V lost 6 bases and J lost 0, with 7 bases in between. Findings of the study overall: Pronounced clonal contraction occurred in clones induced by infection and by vaccine late after vaccination.

The data were produced by immunoSEQ multiplex PCR, yet TCRdb's version contains in-frame clones alone and is incomplete. The sample has more than 11,000 clones; over 65% are singletons. Sequencing in the ViraFEST assay came after antigen-specific CD4+ T cells had been expanded with viral peptide pools, which were used to stimulate PBMC. When nine to ten days of culture had elapsed, CD4+ T cells were isolated. This sample comprised CD4+ T cells from PBMCs cultured with HCoV-229E spike peptides, obtained before COVID-19 vaccination. The clonotype was recovered from a human donor who received a COVID-19 vaccine. The V gene is TRBV28, the J gene TRBJ2-3; a weak D match, TRBD1 (6 bases). As DNA, the CDR3 is TGTGCCAGCAGGGACAGCAGCACAGATACGCAGTATTTT. Protein product: CASRDSSTDTQYF.